Listed below are T cell receptor beta chains from one sample, sequenced in a study of post-analysis software for immune sequencing data. MiXCR, run by TCRdb on the PCR reads, gives a single entry per CDR3 protein. In the table there are roughly 800,000 distinct CDR3 sequences, 53% of which are singletons. The source material was blood. The source is a girl aged 5 to 17 with multiple sclerosis. Both conserved end residues are part of each CDR3. The order of the fields is D gene, J gene, clone size, CDR3 length, V gene, CDR3 DNA, CDR3 protein. D genes are given only for firm matches. Not all rows give a size; the values are once, few, many and, for expanded clones, a class.

-,TRBJ1-4,-,12,TRBV30,TGTGCCTGGAGTGTCACAGGAACCTCGCTGTTTTTT,CAWSVTGTSLFF
-,TRBJ2-3,few,12,TRBV4-2,TGTGCCAGCAGCCAAGTCATGGCTACGCAGTATTTT,CASSQVMATQYF
TRBD1,TRBJ2-7,-,17,TRBV6-4,TGTGCCAGCAGTGACGGTTGGCACAGGGGTGTCTCCTACGAGCAGTACTTC,CASSDGWHRGVSYEQYF
-,TRBJ2-7,once,12,TRBV5-1,TGCGCCAGCAGCTTTCAGGGATCCGGGCAGTACTTC,CASSFQGSGQYF
-,TRBJ2-7,-,14,TRBV20-1,TGCAGTGCTAGTAGAGGGGGGAGTGCCAACGAGCAGTACTTC,CSASRGGSANEQYF
-,TRBJ2-1,many,16,TRBV18,TGTGCCAGCTCACCCTTAGGGGGGGAGAAGGACAATGAGCAGTTCTTC,CASSPLGGEKDNEQFF
-,TRBJ2-7,few,12,TRBV2,TGTGCCAGCAGTCCCCTCAGGAGCGAGCAGTACTTC,CASSPLRSEQYF
-,TRBJ2-4,-,14,TRBV29-1,TGCAGCGTTGAACGGGGGCAGGTTGGAAACATTCAGTACTTC,CSVERGQVGNIQYF
TRBD2,TRBJ2-3,-,20,TRBV5-6,TGTGCCAGCAGCTTACTTAGGGGACTAGCGGGAGGGCCGAGCACAGATACGCAGTATTTT,CASSLLRGLAGGPSTDTQYF
-,TRBJ1-5,-,12,TRBV15,TGTGCCACCAGCATAGGCAATCAGCCCCAGCATTTT,CATSIGNQPQHF
-,TRBJ2-6,once,18,TRBV7-2,TGTGCCAGCAGCTCTTACAGGATGGGGCGCTCTGGGGCCAACGTCCTGACTTTC,CASSSYRMGRSGANVLTF
-,TRBJ2-7,-,13,TRBV9,TGTGCCAGCGGGGGTGAGTTTTCCTACGAGCAGTACTTC,CASGGEFSYEQYF
-,TRBJ2-6,-,14,TRBV7-9,TGTGCCATGAGGATTCTCTCTGGGGCCAACGTCCTGACTTTC,CAMRILSGANVLTF
-,TRBJ2-7,-,14,TRBV12-3/TRBV12-4,TGTGCCAGCAGTCCCCCAGACATCCCCTACGAGCAGTACTTC,CASSPPDIPYEQYF
-,TRBJ2-6,-,14,TRBV3-1,TGTGCCAGCAGCCACGACCCCGTGGCCAACGTCCTGACTTTC,CASSHDPVANVLTF
TRBD2,TRBJ2-7,-,15,TRBV9,TGTGCCAGCAGCGTAGAGGGAGGGGATACCTACGAGCAGTACTTC,CASSVEGGDTYEQYF
TRBD1,TRBJ2-5,-,15,TRBV7-9,TGTGCCAGCAGCTCTGCCGGGACAGTTCAAGAGACCCAGTACTTC,CASSSAGTVQETQYF
TRBD1,TRBJ2-7,-,16,TRBV27,TGTGCCAGCAGACCTAGACCGGGACAGGGCTCCTACGAGCAGTACTTC,CASRPRPGQGSYEQYF
-,TRBJ2-5,-,14,TRBV20-1,TGCAGTGCTAGAAGCACGGGAACTAAAGAGACCCAGTACTTC,CSARSTGTKETQYF
TRBD2,TRBJ2-7,-,16,TRBV15,TGTGCCACCAGCAGAGATCTCCCTAGCGGGGACAACGAGCAGTACTTC,CATSRDLPSGDNEQYF
-,TRBJ2-3,-,16,TRBV10-3,TGTGCCATCAGTGAACCGGGACTCCAGGCCACAGATACGCAGTATTTT,CAISEPGLQATDTQYF
TRBD1,TRBJ2-3,-,13,TRBV2,TGTGCCAGCCGGGACAGCGGCACAGATACGCAGTATTTT,CASRDSGTDTQYF
TRBD2,TRBJ2-1,-,16,TRBV5-1,TGCGCCAGCAGCTCCCGAGCGGGAGAGGCTTACAATGAGCAGTTCTTC,CASSSRAGEAYNEQFF
-,TRBJ2-7,-,14,TRBV11-1,TGTGCCAGCAGCCCCAGGACACTCCCGTGGGACCAGTACTTC,CASSPRTLPWDQYF
-,TRBJ2-3,-,14,TRBV7-9,TGTGCCAGCAGCCACGACAGGGAGGAAGATACGCAGTATTTT,CASSHDREEDTQYF
-,TRBJ2-5,-,13,TRBV15,TGTGCCACCAGTTCGACAGCTAAAGAGACCCAGTACTTC,CATSSTAKETQYF
TRBD2,TRBJ2-3,few,16,TRBV15,TGTGCCACCAGCCCAGCCATAGCGGGTCCCGCAGATACGCAGTATTTT,CATSPAIAGPADTQYF
-,TRBJ1-2,-,11,TRBV7-9,TGTGCCAGCAGCCCGGAAAAGGGCTACACCTTC,CASSPEKGYTF
TRBD2,TRBJ2-7,-,18,TRBV29-1,TGCAGCGTTGTGGGGCCGGGGACTAGCGGGAGGTATCCGGACGAGCAGTACTTC,CSVVGPGTSGRYPDEQYF
TRBD1,TRBJ2-5,-,15,TRBV7-2,TGTGCCAGCAGCTTAGGGACAGGCTTCCAAGAGACCCAGTACTTC,CASSLGTGFQETQYF
TRBD1,TRBJ2-3,few,12,TRBV29-1,TGCAGCGGGGACAGGGGATCGGATACGCAGTATTTT,CSGDRGSDTQYF
-,TRBJ1-2,-,18,TRBV7-9,TGTGCCAGCAGCTTAGGAGGAATCTTAGGATCTACTAACTATGGCTACACCTTC,CASSLGGILGSTNYGYTF
TRBD1,TRBJ2-7,-,13,TRBV12-3/TRBV12-4,TGTGCCAGCAGTTACAGGGGTGGCTACGAGCAGTACTTC,CASSYRGGYEQYF
TRBD1,TRBJ2-5,-,13,TRBV10-3,TGTGCCATCAGTAGGACAGGGGATGAGACCCAGTACTTC,CAISRTGDETQYF
TRBD1,TRBJ2-3,once,18,TRBV20-1,TGCAGTGCTAGAGTCCAAATTGGACAGGACCTTTCTCCAGATACGCAGTATTTT,CSARVQIGQDLSPDTQYF
-,TRBJ1-2,few,13,TRBV25-1,TGTGCCAGCAGTGAGACAGGCCTCCCGTACTACACCTTC,CASSETGLPYYTF
TRBD2,TRBJ2-5,-,17,TRBV18,TGTGCCAGCTCACCACCGGAGGGGACTAGGATAAGGGAGACCCAGTACTTC,CASSPPEGTRIRETQYF
TRBD2,TRBJ2-7,-,14,TRBV7-9,TGTGCCAGCAGCTTACTAGTGGGAGGGTACGAGCAGTACTTC,CASSLLVGGYEQYF
TRBD2,TRBJ2-5,many,14,TRBV5-1,TGCGCCAGCAGCCTTAGCGGGAACCAAGAGACCCAGTACTTC,CASSLSGNQETQYF
-,TRBJ1-2,-,16,TRBV6-6,TGTGCCAGCAGTTCAGGTCCGCGGGGACGATACTATGGCTACACCTTC,CASSSGPRGRYYGYTF
-,TRBJ2-2,-,14,TRBV7-2,TGTGCCAGCAGCTTAGAGGGGTTCAGCGGGGAGCTGTTTTTT,CASSLEGFSGELFF
-,TRBJ2-7,-,11,TRBV20-1,TGCAGTGCTAGAGAGGTTCACGAGCAGTACTTC,CSAREVHEQYF
TRBD1,TRBJ1-2,few,16,TRBV13,TGTGCCAGCAGCTTAGCCCGGGACAGGGGTGGCTATGGCTACACCTTC,CASSLARDRGGYGYTF
-,TRBJ2-5,-,15,TRBV5-1,TGCGCCAGCAGCTGGACGGAAGGGGCGGTGGAGACCCAGTACTTC,CASSWTEGAVETQYF
-,TRBJ2-5,-,17,TRBV3-1,TGTGCCAGCAGCCAAGGTCTGGGGGACCTAAAAGGGGAGACCCAGTACTTC,CASSQGLGDLKGETQYF
-,TRBJ2-3,once,15,TRBV5-1,TGCGCCAGCAGCTTTCAGGGACAAGGAACAGATGCGCAGTATTTT,CASSFQGQGTDAQYF
-,TRBJ2-5,-,11,TRBV7-3,TGTGCCAGCAGCTTAAGGCCGGCCCAGTACTTC,CASSLRPAQYF
-,TRBJ2-1,-,16,TRBV5-1,TGCGCCAGCAGCTTGAATCAGGGCAAAATGAGCAATGAGCAGTTCTTC,CASSLNQGKMSNEQFF
TRBD1,TRBJ2-7,-,13,TRBV6-1,TGTGCCAGCCTAAGACAGGGCAACTACGAGCAGTACTTC,CASLRQGNYEQYF
-,TRBJ2-3,-,15,TRBV5-1,TGCGCCAGCAGCTTGGCTGTTAAGGAGGGGGATACGCAGTATTTT,CASSLAVKEGDTQYF
-,TRBJ2-7,-,15,TRBV7-9,TGTGCCAGCAGCCACGGGGACGCCCTGGGCTACGAGCAGTACTTC,CASSHGDALGYEQYF
-,TRBJ2-2,once,16,TRBV2,TGTGCCAGCAGTGAATCCCTCGGGGGCGTTAGCGGGGAGCTGTTTTTT,CASSESLGGVSGELFF